A single sample is the source of the 31 T cell receptor beta chains below, sequenced in a study of shared clonotypes between healthy human individuals. Produced via immunoSEQ multiplex PCR; TCRdb's table is partial and in-frame only. This table holds about 1.9 million clones, approximately 92% found once. Only CD45RO-negative cells positively selected for CCR7 counted as naive CD8 cells, so terminally differentiated effector memory CD45RA+ cells were excluded. The material sequenced was naive CD8+ T cells from PBMCs. Source of these receptors: a man younger than 30 in good health. Some clones in this sample may be carry-over from other donors' samples.

This sequence joins TRBV30 and TRBJ1-1, with no clear D. Deletions cut 2 bases from V and 4 bases from J, with 17 bases between. The germline V gene has CDR1 GTSNPN and CDR2 SVGIG (reference sequence). The CDR3 covers 15 residues. DNA for the CDR3: TGTGCCTGGAGTCTAACGAGGGTTCTGAGCACTGAAGCTTTCTTT. It yields the protein CAWSLTRVLSTEAFF.

The rearrangement joins TRBV28 to TRBJ1-4, with 7 bases matching TRBD1. In germline, CDR1 is MDHEN, CDR2 SYDVKM. Trimming at V came to 10 bases and at J to 5 bases, leaving 7 bases not matched to a gene. The CDR3 extends over 13 amino acids. Here the CDR3 DNA reads TGTGCCATCCCGGGCAGGGGGAATGAAAAACTGTTTTTT. This codes for CAIPGRGNEKLFF.

The V call is TRBV5-6, the J call TRBJ2-2; possibly TRBD1 for D (6 bases). With 6 bases removed from V and 3 bases from J, the gap between germline ends came to 12 bases. The length of the CDR3 is 14 residues. Germline CDR1 and CDR2: SGHDT and YYEEEE. This CDR3 is CASTLNRDTGELFF. The CDR3 DNA sequence: TGTGCCAGCACCCTTAACAGGGACACCGGGGAGCTGTTTTTT.

This clone was seen a few times. V usage is TRBV11-2 and J usage is TRBJ1-1; D is perhaps TRBD1 (5 bases). The CDR3 sequence is 13 residues long. CDR1 SGHAT and CDR2 FQNNGV come from the germline V gene. The V end lost 5 bases, the J end lost 1 base, and 8 bases lay between the germline ends. The CDR3 bases are TGTGCCAGCAGCATCGGGACGAACACTGAAGCTTTCTTT. It is translated as CASSIGTNTEAFF.

This chain uses TRBV27 with TRBJ1-1; 8 bases fit TRBD1. J lost 1 base, V lost 5 bases, and 9 bases had no gene match. Germline-derived CDR1 and CDR2 are MNHEY and SMNVEV (reference sequence). CDR3 length equals 16 residues. In nucleotides, the CDR3 is TGTGCCAGCAGTCCATCGACAGGGGAGACGAACACTGAAGCTTTCTTT. The encoded protein is CASSPSTGETNTEAFF.

The chain couples TRBV6-5 to TRBJ2-5, with 10 bases that match TRBD2. This CDR3 is built from 15 residues. V was pared by 4 bases and J by 5 bases, with 7 bases of the junction left unmatched. Germline CDR1 and CDR2: MNHEY and SVGAGI. CDR3 nucleotides: TGTGCCAGCAGTTGGCGAGGACTAGCGGTCGAGACCCAGTACTTC. Amino acids: CASSWRGLAVETQYF.

The chain has TRBV27 and TRBJ1-5; tentative D call: TRBD1 (5 bases). The CDR3 spans 13 residues. Trimming took 5 bases from V and 15 from J, leaving 20 bases between them. Germline CDR1 MNHEY, CDR2 SMNVEV (reference sequence). In DNA, the CDR3 is TGTGCCAGCAGTCTCCATCCCGGGGCATTTTCGCATTTT. Protein sequence: CASSLHPGAFSHF.

This rearrangement joins TRBV6-6 to TRBJ1-1, with D tentatively TRBD1 (5 bases). V lost 0 bases and J 1 base, leaving 9 bases between the germline ends. CDR3 length: 15 residues. In germline, CDR1 is MNHNY, CDR2 SVGAGI (reference sequence). CDR3 protein: CASSYSRGGNTEAFF. In DNA, the CDR3 is TGTGCCAGCAGTTACTCTCGTGGGGGGAACACTGAAGCTTTCTTT.

The chain combines TRBV19 with TRBJ2-3, with TRBD1 identical over 8 bases. The CDR3 totals 15 residues. V lost 5 bases to trimming and J lost 2 bases; unmatched junction nucleotides: 6. CDR1 and CDR2 (germline): LNHDA, SQIVND (reference sequence). This CDR3 is CASSADRDLTDTQYF. The CDR3 region has the DNA TGTGCCAGTAGTGCGGACAGGGATCTCACAGATACGCAGTATTTT.

This chain joins TRBV25-1 and TRBJ1-2, with 9 nucleotides matching TRBD1. This CDR3 is 15 amino acids long. Trimming removed 6 bases from V and 4 bases from J; junction bases left unmatched: 9. Germline V gives CDR1 MGHDK, CDR2 SYGVNS. CDR3 DNA: TGTGCCAGCAGGGACACAGGGGGCCCCAGCTATGGCTACACCTTC. It is translated as CASRDTGGPSYGYTF.

V is TRBV6-1 and J is TRBJ2-7, with 8 bases that match TRBD1. The CDR3 consists of 16 residues. Germline lookup yields CDR1 MNHNS and CDR2 SASEGT. After removal of 4 bases from V and 3 bases from J, the junction contained 11 bases not matched to a gene. The CDR3 reads CASSVPRAGGYYEQYF. CDR3 bases: TGTGCCAGCAGTGTTCCCCGGGCAGGGGGCTACTACGAGCAGTACTTC.

V and J are TRBV19 and TRBJ2-7; TRBD2 matches at 7 bases. Per the germline V gene, CDR1 is LNHDA and CDR2 is SQIVND (reference sequence). V was clipped by 3 bases and J by 0 bases; unmatched bases: 8. CDR3 length: 16 residues. The CDR3 loop is CASSMRETLYSYEQYF. In nucleotides, the CDR3 is TGTGCCAGTAGTATGCGGGAGACACTTTACTCCTACGAGCAGTACTTC.

The chain combines TRBV6-1 with TRBJ2-5; D is uncertain. Between the trimmed V and J ends, which lost 6 bases and 9 bases, there was a span of 11 bases. Germline V gives CDR1 MNHNS, CDR2 SASEGT. This CDR3 region has 11 residues. CDR3: CASRADWAQYF. The CDR3, as DNA: TGTGCCAGCAGAGCCGACTGGGCCCAGTACTTC.

The chain couples TRBV7-9 to TRBJ1-5, with 8 nucleotides matching TRBD1. The V gene end was trimmed by 4 bases and the J gene end by 3 bases; junction bases not matched to a gene: 8. CDR1 is SEHNR, CDR2 FQNEAQ, per germline (reference sequence). This CDR3 comprises 16 residues. DNA of the CDR3: TGTGCCAGCAGCTGCAAGACAGGGGCCCACAATCAGCCCCAGCATTTT. Its translation: CASSCKTGAHNQPQHF.

This clone has a single count. This chain joins TRBV4-1 and TRBJ2-1; 9 bases line up with TRBD2. Germline CDR1 reads MGHRA; CDR2 reads YSYEKL. This CDR3 has 18 residues. V dropped 0 bases and J dropped 0; count of bases not matched to a gene: 6. In DNA, the CDR3 is TGCGCCAGCAGCCAAGATACTAGCGGGTTGAGCTCCTACAATGAGCAGTTCTTC. Translated: CASSQDTSGLSSYNEQFF.

The V gene is TRBV2, the J gene TRBJ2-4; TRBD2 matches 7 bases. Germline assignment: CDR1 SNHLY and CDR2 FYNNEI. The CDR3 extends over 13 amino acids. CDR3 sequence (DNA): TGTGCGGGAGGTGGCGGGAGTGGTAACATTCAGTACTTC. It is translated as CAGGGGSGNIQYF.

The chain carries TRBV7-3 and TRBJ1-1, with 9 bases lining up with TRBD1. V shed 5 bases, J shed 1 base, and the junction held 2 bases outside the gene matches. CDR1 is SGHTA and CDR2 is FQGTGA in the germline V gene. The CDR3 covers 14 residues. The CDR3 here is CASSGTGKNTEAFF. In DNA, the CDR3 is TGTGCCAGCAGCGGGACAGGGAAGAACACTGAAGCTTTCTTT.

This clone was observed a handful of times. The chain employs TRBV27 and TRBJ1-1, with 7 bases fitting TRBD1. CDR1 and CDR2 (germline): MNHEY, SMNVEV (reference sequence). This CDR3 is 17 amino acids long. V was clipped by 5 bases and J by 5 bases; unmatched bases: 17. The CDR3 is CASSPLHLRDSYTEAFF. DNA for the CDR3: TGTGCCAGCAGTCCCCTCCATTTAAGGGACAGCTATACTGAAGCTTTCTTT.

V and J are TRBV15 and TRBJ2-3; TRBD2 matches 8 bases. Germline CDR1 and CDR2: LNHNV and YYDKDF (reference sequence). The CDR3 extends over 16 amino acids. V lost 5 bases to trimming and J lost 3 bases; unmatched junction nucleotides: 10. The CDR3 is CATSPREGSLTDTQYF. In DNA, the CDR3 is TGTGCCACCAGCCCCCGGGAGGGCTCGTTGACAGATACGCAGTATTTT.

CDR3 sequence: CASSPGQGYEKLFF. In DNA form, the CDR3 reads TGTGCCAGCAGTCCGGGACAGGGGTATGAAAAACTGTTTTTT. This sequence joins TRBV13 and TRBJ1-4; 10 nucleotides align to TRBD1. In germline, CDR1 is PRHDT, CDR2 FYEKMQ (reference sequence). J gave up 6 bases and V 6 bases, and 4 bases lay outside the gene matches. The CDR3 has 14 amino acids.

The chain is built from TRBV27 and TRBJ1-2; 7 bases match TRBD1. Germline V lookup: CDR1 MNHEY, CDR2 SMNVEV (reference sequence). V lost 4 bases to trimming and J lost 4 bases; unmatched junction nucleotides: 6. CDR3 length: 14 residues. The CDR3, as DNA: TGTGCCAGCAGTTCTTTAGGGGGCCCCTATGGCTACACCTTC. Translation: CASSSLGGPYGYTF.

V usage is TRBV6-5 and J usage is TRBJ2-7, with TRBD1 identical over 10 bases. The V gene's germline CDR1 is MNHEY and CDR2 SVGAGI. J was trimmed by 2 bases and V by 4 bases; bases with no gene match: 5. The CDR3 has 15 amino acids. CDR3 region: CASSSPTGGPYEQYF. CDR3 coding DNA: TGTGCCAGCAGTTCCCCGACAGGGGGCCCCTACGAGCAGTACTTC.

The rearrangement uses TRBV19 and TRBJ2-7, with 9 bases that match TRBD1. Trimming cost V 5 bases and J 0 bases; bases outside gene matches: 8. Looked up from germline, CDR1 is LNHDA and CDR2 is SQIVND (reference sequence). The CDR3 extends over 16 amino acids. The CDR3, as DNA: TGTGCCAGTAGTTTACTACCGGGACAGGGCTCCTACGAGCAGTACTTC. Protein: CASSLLPGQGSYEQYF.

Concerning this clone itself: In the same sample, other DNA sequences code for this CDR3. The CDR3 protein is CSATSGPYEQYF. DNA for the CDR3: TGCAGCGCAACTAGCGGCCCCTACGAGCAGTACTTC. The chain joins TRBV29-1 to TRBJ2-7; the match to TRBD2 covers 8 bases. Per the germline V gene, CDR1 is SQVTM and CDR2 is ANQGSEA. V trimming: 7 bases; J trimming: 2 bases; junction bases outside the gene matches: 4. The CDR3 runs 12 residues.

A word on this clone: The sample contains more than one DNA sequence encoding this CDR3. This sequence joins TRBV27 and TRBJ2-7, with D possibly TRBD1 on 6 matching bases. CDR3 length: 14 amino acids. V was cut by 2 bases and J by 6 bases, with 14 bases left in between. Germline loops: CDR1 MNHEY, CDR2 SMNVEV (reference sequence). The CDR3 DNA reads TGTGCCAGCAGTTTAGGGCAGGGGTTTCGCGAGCAGTACTTC. Encoded protein: CASSLGQGFREQYF.

The rearrangement uses TRBV9 and TRBJ2-1; perhaps TRBD1 as D (5 bases). There are 15 residues in the CDR3. Deletions cut 0 bases from V and 6 bases from J, with 13 bases between. Germline loops: CDR1 SGDLS, CDR2 YYNGEE. This CDR3 is CASSVATVIANEQFF. The DNA of the CDR3 is TGTGCCAGCAGCGTAGCGACAGTAATCGCCAATGAGCAGTTCTTC.

Comment on this clone: Other DNA sequences in this sample translate to the same CDR3. The chain links TRBV6-1 to TRBJ2-7; 11 nucleotides match TRBD1. Losses at the gene ends were 6 bases for V and 4 bases for J; bases not matched to a gene: 5. Per the germline V gene, CDR1 is MNHNS and CDR2 is SASEGT. CDR3 length: 14 amino acids. The CDR3 spells CASRAGTGGYEQYF. The DNA for the CDR3 is TGTGCCAGCAGGGCTGGGACAGGGGGTTACGAGCAGTACTTC.

The chain joins TRBV6-5 to TRBJ2-3; 8 nucleotides align to TRBD2. Germline V gives CDR1 MNHEY, CDR2 SVGAGI. With 2 bases clipped from V and 4 bases from J, the junction kept 5 bases outside the gene matches. This CDR3 has 15 residues. The CDR3 sequence is CASSYLSGAPDTQYF. The CDR3 DNA reads TGTGCCAGCAGTTACCTTAGCGGGGCGCCAGATACGCAGTATTTT.

The chain uses TRBV25-1 and TRBJ1-1; D not resolved. CDR3 size: 13 residues. Germline V gives CDR1 MGHDK, CDR2 SYGVNS. V gave up 5 bases and J gave up 5 bases, with 12 bases separating them. The CDR3 region has the DNA TGTGCCAGCAGTAGAGTACCCGGGACTGAAGCTTTCTTT. It translates to CASSRVPGTEAFF.

Worth noting for this clone: Other DNA sequences from this sample encode an identical CDR3 as well. The rearrangement joins TRBV2 to TRBJ2-2, with D unclear. The CDR3 is 13 amino acids. V lost 0 bases to trimming and J lost 3 bases, with 2 bases between them. Germline values: CDR1 SNHLY, CDR2 FYNNEI. DNA for the CDR3: TGTGCCAGCAGTGAAGCTGACACCGGGGAGCTGTTTTTT. Protein product: CASSEADTGELFF.

The CDR3 loop is CASSRVAGGLTDTQYF. CDR3 DNA sequence: TGTGCCAGCAGTAGGGTAGCGGGAGGGCTCACAGATACGCAGTATTTT. The chain carries TRBV28 and TRBJ2-3; 11 bases agree with TRBD2. Trimming took 5 bases from V and 2 from J; bases not matched to a gene: 6. Per germline, CDR1 MDHEN and CDR2 SYDVKM. CDR3 length equals 16 residues.